The present TCR beta chain was sequenced within a study of graft-versus-host responses after intestinal transplantation. Study in general: Recipients were given multivisceral, liver-intestinal, or isolated intestinal transplants. The recipients all started with anti-thymocyte globulin induction and then took tacrolimus and steroids for 2 to 3 years.

This clone was found once. As yet, its antigen is unknown. Measured with immunoSEQ multiplex PCR; TCRdb has only the in-frame clones, and not every one. The sample consists of 60,000 to 75,000 clones, roughly 90% of them appearing once. The CDR3 sequence is 11 residues long. From germline, CDR1 is SGDLS and CDR2 YYNGEE. The junction had 3 bases not matched to a gene; V was cut back by 6 bases and J by 9 bases. Study outcomes and limitations: Early HvG declines after transplant were associated with peak circulating GvH clone levels.

The clonotype originates from a human donor who received an intestinal transplant. The chain uses TRBV9 and TRBJ2-3, with TRBD1 identical over 8 bases. Sequencing was performed on unstimulated CD8+ T cells sorted from spleen or lymph node cells, taken before intestinal transplant. The DNA for the CDR3 is TGTGCCAGCAAACGACAGGGGACGCAGTATTTT. As protein: CASKRQGTQYF.